This passage covers 18 T cell receptor beta chains from one sample sequenced in a study of T cell responses to AZD1222 COVID-19 vaccine. Repertoires were generated with immunoSEQ multiplex PCR, while TCRdb's copy carries only in-frame clones and drops some. Of about 100,000 clones detected, around nine tenths appear once; the ten largest clones hold 15% to 20%. The source was peripheral blood, collected on day 0 of AZD1222 vaccination. Every receptor here comes from an adult in good health.

The chain is built from TRBV7-9 and TRBJ1-3, with D possibly TRBD1 on 5 matching bases. V was shortened by 4 bases and J by 4 bases, with 17 bases between the two germline ends. The CDR3 has 16 residues. Per germline, CDR1 SEHNR and CDR2 FQNEAQ (reference sequence). The CDR3 DNA reads as TGTGCCAGCAGCTCATCCCGGGGGGTGCGAGGAAACACCATATATTTT. Translation gives CASSSSRGVRGNTIYF.

This chain links TRBV2 with TRBJ1-4, with TRBD1 matching 7 bases. Per the germline V gene, CDR1 is SNHLY and CDR2 is FYNNEI. The V and J ends lost 7 bases and 8 bases, in that order; junction bases with no gene match: 16. The CDR3 length is 16 residues. The CDR3 region has the DNA TGTGCCAGCATACCCCAATGGACAGGAGTAGTCGAAAAACTGTTTTTT. Translating gives CASIPQWTGVVEKLFF.

This chain joins TRBV9 and TRBJ1-5, with D perhaps matching TRBD1 (5 bases). This CDR3 is built from 16 residues. Germline V gives CDR1 SGDLS, CDR2 YYNGEE. The V gene lost 3 bases and the J gene lost 4 bases, with 17 bases spanning the gap. This CDR3 is CASSAGPGGLNQPQHF. In DNA, the CDR3 is TGTGCCAGCAGCGCAGGCCCGGGGGGACTAAATCAGCCCCAGCATTTT.

The gene calls are TRBV5-1 and TRBJ2-5; D remains unclear. From germline, CDR1 is SGHRS and CDR2 YFSETQ. The length of the CDR3 is 15 residues. Trimming left V 4 bases short and J 5 bases short, with 18 bases between. CDR3 bases: TGCGCCAGCAGCCGCGGCGGCAGGTTTGCGGAGACCCAGTACTTC. It yields the protein CASSRGGRFAETQYF.

The gene calls are TRBV5-1 and TRBJ2-7, with D hard to call. Deletions cut 7 bases from V and 1 base from J, with 6 bases between. CDR3 length: 11 amino acids. The germline V gene has CDR1 SGHRS and CDR2 YFSETQ. The CDR3 loop is CASGSSYEQYF. As DNA, the CDR3 is TGCGCCAGCGGGTCGTCCTACGAGCAGTACTTC.

This rearrangement joins TRBV21-1 to TRBJ2-1. TRBV21-1 is a pseudogene. The CDR3 spans 16 residues. The CDR3 nucleotides read TGTGCCAGCCCGAAGGGTAGAGTGGGATCCTACAATGAGCAGTTCTTC. This encodes CASPKGRVGSYNEQFF.

The chain employs TRBV19 and TRBJ1-4; no reliable D call. The V and J ends lost 1 base and 4 bases respectively, with 7 bases between them. The germline gives CDR1 LNHDA, CDR2 SQIVND (reference sequence). CDR3 length equals 14 residues. This CDR3 is CASSIGGGNEKLFF. Here the CDR3 DNA reads TGTGCCAGTAGTATAGGTGGAGGTAATGAAAAACTGTTTTTT.

This clone was seen just once. The chain joins TRBV16 to TRBJ1-2; 8 bases are a match to TRBD1. After removal of 4 bases from V and 8 bases from J, the junction contained 12 bases not matched to a gene. The CDR3 runs 15 residues. Germline V gives CDR1 KGHSY, CDR2 FQNENV. The CDR3 nucleotides read TGTGCCAGCAGCCCCGGACAGGGCCGGCAGACGGGCTACACCTTC. Amino acids: CASSPGQGRQTGYTF.

The V and J genes are TRBV7-9 and TRBJ2-1; TRBD2 aligns across 7 bases. The CDR3 sequence is 16 residues long. Trimming at V came to 4 bases and at J to 8 bases, leaving 14 bases not matched to a gene. Per germline, CDR1 SEHNR and CDR2 FQNEAQ (reference sequence). CDR3 sequence: CASSSLGGTPSDEQFF. CDR3 in DNA: TGTGCCAGCAGCTCCCTGGGGGGGACTCCGAGCGATGAGCAGTTCTTC.

V gene TRBV19 combines with J gene TRBJ2-3, with 9 bases lining up with TRBD1. Looked up from germline, CDR1 is LNHDA and CDR2 is SQIVND (reference sequence). The CDR3 loop spans 16 amino acids. Trimming removed 10 bases from V and 2 bases from J; junction bases left unmatched: 13. As DNA, the CDR3 is TGTGCCACGCAACTCCGGGACAGGGCTCCCACAGATACGCAGTATTTT. Protein product: CATQLRDRAPTDTQYF.

This clone was seen just once. DNA for the CDR3: TGTGCCAGCAGCCCCCTTGGGGTAGCGGGAGGAGATACGCAGTATTTT. Translation gives CASSPLGVAGGDTQYF. The genes are TRBV5-6 and TRBJ2-3, with TRBD2 matching over 10 bases. In germline, CDR1 is SGHDT, CDR2 YYEEEE. V lost 4 bases and J lost 5; bases outside the gene matches: 10. The CDR3 runs to 16 residues.

The V and J genes are TRBV19 and TRBJ1-1; D unclear. This CDR3 contains 13 residues. The V end was cut by 3 bases, the J end by 4 bases, with 9 bases between. Germline CDR1 and CDR2: LNHDA and SQIVND (reference sequence). The DNA for the CDR3 is TGTGCCAGTAGTATGGGTGTCTTCACTGAAGCTTTCTTT. It encodes CASSMGVFTEAFF.

This chain uses TRBV19 with TRBJ1-5, with D hard to call. The V end lost 3 bases, the J end lost 7 bases, and 13 bases lay between the germline ends. The germline V gene encodes CDR1 LNHDA and CDR2 SQIVND (reference sequence). CDR3 length: 14 residues. CDR3 in amino acids: CASSIGTGGQPQHF. DNA of the CDR3: TGTGCCAGTAGTATCGGAACGGGCGGGCAGCCCCAGCATTTT.

The CDR3 is CASNLDADLTGELFF. CDR3 nucleotide sequence: TGTGCCAGCAATCTGGACGCCGACCTCACCGGGGAGCTGTTTTTT. The chain joins TRBV7-9 to TRBJ2-2; D is unresolved. Germline V gene lookup returns CDR1 SEHNR and CDR2 FQNEAQ (reference sequence). With 7 bases removed from V and 4 bases from J, the gap between germline ends came to 16 bases. This CDR3 spans 15 amino acids.

To note about this clone: The same CDR3 is also encoded by other DNA sequences in this sample. The rearrangement uses TRBV5-1 and TRBJ1-1; D remains unclear. This CDR3 contains 13 residues. Germline CDR1 SGHRS, CDR2 YFSETQ. V was pared by 4 bases and J by 3 bases, with 10 bases between. DNA for the CDR3: TGCGCCAGCAGCCTAGGCGGGGACACTGAAGCTTTCTTT. Amino acids: CASSLGGDTEAFF.

This chain links TRBV15 with TRBJ2-7; weak D call: TRBD2 (5 bases). V was trimmed by 4 bases and J by 6 bases, leaving 22 bases between them. CDR1 is LNHNV, CDR2 YYDKDF, per germline (reference sequence). The CDR3 has 16 amino acids. The CDR3 reads CATSTGDGSRGREQYF. The CDR3 nucleotides are TGTGCCACCAGCACCGGGGATGGTTCCCGTGGGCGCGAGCAGTACTTC.

This sequence joins TRBV4-1 and TRBJ2-7, with D unclear. The CDR3 covers 17 residues. The V gene lost 0 bases and the J gene lost 1 base, with 16 bases spanning the gap. The germline CDR1 and CDR2 sequences are MGHRA and YSYEKL. CDR3 residues: CASSQDSGPFRSYEQYF. CDR3 bases: TGCGCCAGCAGCCAAGACTCTGGCCCCTTCAGGTCCTACGAGCAGTACTTC.

This chain joins TRBV5-1 and TRBJ2-3, with D tentatively TRBD2 (5 bases). Germline CDR1 SGHRS, CDR2 YFSETQ. The CDR3 extends over 16 amino acids. Trimming shortened V by 6 bases and J by 4 bases, and 21 bases separated the two germline ends. This CDR3 reads CASTPGGSVTADTQYF. DNA for the CDR3: TGCGCCAGCACCCCCGGAGGCAGCGTCACCGCAGATACGCAGTATTTT.